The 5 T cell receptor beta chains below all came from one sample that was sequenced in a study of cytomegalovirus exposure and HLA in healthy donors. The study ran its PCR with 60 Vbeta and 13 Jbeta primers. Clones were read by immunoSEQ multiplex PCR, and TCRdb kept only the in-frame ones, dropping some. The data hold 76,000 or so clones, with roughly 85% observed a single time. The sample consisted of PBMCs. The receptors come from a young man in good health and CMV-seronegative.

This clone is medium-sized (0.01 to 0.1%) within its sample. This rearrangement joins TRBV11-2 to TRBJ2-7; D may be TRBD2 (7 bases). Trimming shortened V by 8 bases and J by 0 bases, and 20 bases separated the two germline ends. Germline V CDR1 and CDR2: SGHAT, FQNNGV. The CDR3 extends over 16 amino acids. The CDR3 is CASGDRGGASSYEQYF. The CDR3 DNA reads TGTGCCAGCGGGGACCGTGGGGGGGCTAGCTCCTACGAGCAGTACTTC. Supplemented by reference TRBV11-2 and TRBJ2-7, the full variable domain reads EAGVAQSPRYKIIEKRQSVAFWCNPISGHATLYWYQQILGQGPKLLIQFQNNGVVDDSQLPKDRFSAERLKGVDSTLKIQPAKLEDSAVYLCASGDRGGASSYEQYFGPGTRLTVT.

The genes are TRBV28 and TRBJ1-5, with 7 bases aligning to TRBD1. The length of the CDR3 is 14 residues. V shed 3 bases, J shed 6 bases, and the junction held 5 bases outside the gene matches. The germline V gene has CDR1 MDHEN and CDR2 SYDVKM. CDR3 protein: CASSFVRGAQPQHF. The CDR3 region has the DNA TGTGCCAGCAGTTTCGTCAGGGGGGCTCAGCCCCAGCATTTT.

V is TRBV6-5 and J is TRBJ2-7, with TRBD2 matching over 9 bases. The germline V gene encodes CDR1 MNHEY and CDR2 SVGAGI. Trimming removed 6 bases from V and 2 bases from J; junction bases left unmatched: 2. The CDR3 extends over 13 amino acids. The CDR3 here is CASSRTSAYEQYF. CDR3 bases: TGTGCCAGCAGCCGGACTAGCGCCTACGAGCAGTACTTC.

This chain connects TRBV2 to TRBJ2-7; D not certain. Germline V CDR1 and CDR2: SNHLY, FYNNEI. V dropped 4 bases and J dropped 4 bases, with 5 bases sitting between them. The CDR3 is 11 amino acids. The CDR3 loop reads CASSAKYEQYF. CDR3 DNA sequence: TGTGCCAGCAGTGCAAAATACGAGCAGTACTTC.

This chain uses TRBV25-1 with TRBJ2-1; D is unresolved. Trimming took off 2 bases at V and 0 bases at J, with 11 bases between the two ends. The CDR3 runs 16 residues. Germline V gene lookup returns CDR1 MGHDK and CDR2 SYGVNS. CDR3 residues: CASSEDDSSSYNEQFF. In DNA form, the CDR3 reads TGTGCCAGCAGTGAAGACGACTCGAGCTCCTACAATGAGCAGTTCTTC.